This TCR beta chain was identified during a study of cytomegalovirus exposure and HLA in healthy donors. The PCR ran on 60 Vbeta and 13 Jbeta primers. This table comes from immunoSEQ multiplex PCR, and its TCRdb copy is limited to in-frame clones, with some not included. The data contain more than 95,000 clones, about four fifths of them singletons. Germline-derived CDR1 and CDR2 are LNHDA and SQIVND (reference sequence). The ends lost 1 base at V and 7 bases at J; junction bases unmatched: 3. This CDR3 spans 13 amino acids. This clone has a single count. V is TRBV19 and J is TRBJ1-1, with TRBD1 matching over 7 bases. The specimen was PBMCs. This TCR was recovered from a man in his thirties or forties in good health and CMV-seropositive. The DNA of the CDR3 is TGTGCCAGTAGTATAGTTTGGGACAGTGAAGCTTTCTTT. It is translated as CASSIVWDSEAFF.